The following is a T cell receptor beta chain sequence with its context. Its matching antigen is unknown. The length of the CDR3 is 17 residues. The V gene's germline CDR1 is MGHRA and CDR2 YSYEKL. J was trimmed by 0 bases and V by 0 bases; bases with no gene match: 5. Generated by immunoSEQ multiplex PCR, the TCRdb table keeps only in-frame clones and is missing some. The repertoire holds under 100,000 clones, with roughly 80% as singletons. This entry comes from a study of graft-versus-host responses after intestinal transplantation. As for the study in general: Every transplant recipient was induced with anti-thymocyte globulin, then maintained on tacrolimus and steroids for approximately three years.

General observations from the study: Ileal or blood samples showed some GvH clones first, and such clones were also found in recipient marrow.

The genes are TRBV4-1 and TRBJ2-3; 8 positions agree with TRBD2. The sequence was collected from a human donor who received an intestinal transplant. Sequencing was performed on unstimulated CD4+ T cells sorted from spleen or lymph node cells, taken before intestinal transplant. The DNA for the CDR3 is TGCGCCAGCAGCCAAGATATGTCTAGCGGGAGCACAGATACGCAGTATTTT. Protein product: CASSQDMSSGSTDTQYF.